This T cell receptor beta chain appears in the sequencing data of a study of T cells after yellow fever vaccination. Across the study: The fractions with low cell numbers were processed using SMART-Seq v4 Ultra Low Input.

CDR3 length equals 13 residues. General study findings and limits: From the bulk population, abundant clonotypes could contaminate and appear within FACS-sorted repertoires.

Synthesis of TCR cDNA relied on 5'RACE template switching, which attached a universal primer site and UMIs. Each CDR3 protein gets one entry after TCRdb re-called the 5' RACE reads with MiXCR. The sample comprises approximately 550,000 distinct CDR3 sequences, about 14% of which are singletons, and about an eighth rests with the top ten. Comment on this clonotype: The antigen remains unidentified.

The sequence was obtained from a man aged 25-40 years who received the YFV17D yellow fever vaccine. Sequenced here: PBMCs, sampled on the day of the yellow fever booster vaccination. The chain carries TRBV21-1 and TRBJ2-5. TRBV21-1 is recorded as a pseudogene. The CDR3 is CASSRIQAETQYF. The CDR3 DNA follows: TGTGCCAGCAGCAGGATTCAGGCGGAGACCCAGTACTTC.